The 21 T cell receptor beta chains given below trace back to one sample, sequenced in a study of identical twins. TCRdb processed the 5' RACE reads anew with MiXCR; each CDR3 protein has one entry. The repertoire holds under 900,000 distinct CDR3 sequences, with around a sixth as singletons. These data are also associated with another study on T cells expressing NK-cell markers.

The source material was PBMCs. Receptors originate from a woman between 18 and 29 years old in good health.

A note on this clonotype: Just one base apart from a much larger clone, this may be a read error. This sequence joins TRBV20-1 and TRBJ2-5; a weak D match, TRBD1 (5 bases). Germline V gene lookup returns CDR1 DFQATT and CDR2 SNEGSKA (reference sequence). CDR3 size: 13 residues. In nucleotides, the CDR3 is TGCAGTGCTTTGACAGATTACCAAGAGACCCAGCACTTC. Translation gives CSALTDYQETQHF.

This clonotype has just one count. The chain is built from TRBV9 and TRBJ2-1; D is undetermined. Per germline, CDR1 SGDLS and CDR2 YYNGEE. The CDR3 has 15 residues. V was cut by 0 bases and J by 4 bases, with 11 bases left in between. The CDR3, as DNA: TGTGCCAGCAGCGTAGGTTCTAGACAATACAATGAGCAGTTCTTC. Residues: CASSVGSRQYNEQFF.

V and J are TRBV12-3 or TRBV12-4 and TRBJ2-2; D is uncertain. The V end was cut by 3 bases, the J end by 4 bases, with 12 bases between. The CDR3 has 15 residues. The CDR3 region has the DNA TGTGCCAGCAGTTTTTATACTCGGGCCACCGGGGAGCTGTTTTTT. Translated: CASSFYTRATGELFF.

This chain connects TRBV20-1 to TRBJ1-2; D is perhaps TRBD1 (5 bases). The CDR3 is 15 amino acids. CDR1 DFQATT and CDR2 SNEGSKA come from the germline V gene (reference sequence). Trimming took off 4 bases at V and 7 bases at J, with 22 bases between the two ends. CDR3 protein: CSAMLGRGRGGGYTF. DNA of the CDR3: TGCAGTGCTATGTTAGGGCGAGGTAGGGGCGGTGGCTACACCTTC.

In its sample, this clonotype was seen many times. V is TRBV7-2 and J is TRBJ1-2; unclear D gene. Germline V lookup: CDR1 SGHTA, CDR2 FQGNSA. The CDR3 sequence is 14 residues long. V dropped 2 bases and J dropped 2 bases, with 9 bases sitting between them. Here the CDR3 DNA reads TGTGCCAGCAGCTTATGGTCCGGAAACTATGGCTACACCTTC. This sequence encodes CASSLWSGNYGYTF.

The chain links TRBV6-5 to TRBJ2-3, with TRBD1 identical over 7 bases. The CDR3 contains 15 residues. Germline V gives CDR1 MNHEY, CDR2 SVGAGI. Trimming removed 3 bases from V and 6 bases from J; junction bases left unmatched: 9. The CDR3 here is CASSYGTEPSDTQYF. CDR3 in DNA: TGTGCCAGCAGTTATGGGACAGAGCCCTCCGATACGCAGTATTTT.

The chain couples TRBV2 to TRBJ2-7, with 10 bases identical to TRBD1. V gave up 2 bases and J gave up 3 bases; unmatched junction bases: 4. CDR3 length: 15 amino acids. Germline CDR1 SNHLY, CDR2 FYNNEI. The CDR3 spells CASSEHRDRGYEQYF. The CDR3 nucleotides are TGTGCCAGCAGTGAACACCGGGACAGGGGCTACGAGCAGTACTTC.

The CDR3 DNA reads as TGTGCCAGCAGCTATAGACCGGGACAGGGAGGCTACGAGCAGTACTTC. Translated: CASSYRPGQGGYEQYF. The chain recombines TRBV7-9 with TRBJ2-7; 9 nucleotides align to TRBD1. CDR1 and CDR2 (germline): SEHNR, FQNEAQ (reference sequence). This CDR3 region has 16 residues. Trimming took 4 bases from V and 3 from J; bases not matched to a gene: 10.

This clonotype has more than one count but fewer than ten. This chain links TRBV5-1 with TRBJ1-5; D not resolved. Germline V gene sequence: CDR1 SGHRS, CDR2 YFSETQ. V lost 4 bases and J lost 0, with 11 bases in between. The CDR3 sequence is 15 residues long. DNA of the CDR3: TGCGCCAGCAGCAGCAGGTTGTATAGCAATCAGCCCCAGCATTTT. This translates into CASSSRLYSNQPQHF.

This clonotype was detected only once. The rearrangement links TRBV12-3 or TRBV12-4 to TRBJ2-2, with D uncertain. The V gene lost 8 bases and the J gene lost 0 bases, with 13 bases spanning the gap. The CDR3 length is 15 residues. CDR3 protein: CASRRTFANTGELFF. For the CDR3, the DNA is TGTGCCAGCCGTCGGACCTTTGCGAACACCGGGGAGCTGTTTTTT.

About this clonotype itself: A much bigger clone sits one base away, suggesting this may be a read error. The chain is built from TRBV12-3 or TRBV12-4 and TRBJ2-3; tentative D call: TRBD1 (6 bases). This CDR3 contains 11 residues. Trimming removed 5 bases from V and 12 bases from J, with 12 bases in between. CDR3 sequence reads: CASSPGESQYF. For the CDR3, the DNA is TGTGCCAGCAGTCCAGGGGAATCACAGTATTTT.

CDR3 DNA: TGTGCCAGCAGCCAATCTTGGACTAACTCCTACGAGCAGTACTTC. Amino acids: CASSQSWTNSYEQYF. The genes are TRBV3-1 and TRBJ2-7; a weak D match, TRBD2 (6 bases). CDR1 is LGHDT, CDR2 YNNKEL, per germline (reference sequence). Trimming removed 2 bases from V and 0 bases from J, with 11 bases in between. The CDR3 consists of 15 residues.

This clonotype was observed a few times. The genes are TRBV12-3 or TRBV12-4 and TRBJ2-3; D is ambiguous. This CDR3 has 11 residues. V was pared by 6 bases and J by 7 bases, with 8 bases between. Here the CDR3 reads CASRDLHTQYF. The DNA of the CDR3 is TGTGCCAGCAGGGACCTACATACGCAGTATTTT.

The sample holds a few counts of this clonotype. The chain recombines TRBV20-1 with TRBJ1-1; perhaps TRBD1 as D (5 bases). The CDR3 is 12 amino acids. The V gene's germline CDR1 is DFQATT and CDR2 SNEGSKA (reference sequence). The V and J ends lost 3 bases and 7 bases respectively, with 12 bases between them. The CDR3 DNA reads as TGCAGTGCTAGGAATACAGGCAATGAAGCTTTCTTT. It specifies CSARNTGNEAFF.

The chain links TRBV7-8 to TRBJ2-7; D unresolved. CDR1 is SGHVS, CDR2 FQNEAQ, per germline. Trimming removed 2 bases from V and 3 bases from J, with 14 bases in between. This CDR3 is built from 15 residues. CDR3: CASSLSLGYNYEQYF. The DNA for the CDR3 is TGTGCCAGCAGCTTATCGTTGGGTTACAACTACGAGCAGTACTTC.

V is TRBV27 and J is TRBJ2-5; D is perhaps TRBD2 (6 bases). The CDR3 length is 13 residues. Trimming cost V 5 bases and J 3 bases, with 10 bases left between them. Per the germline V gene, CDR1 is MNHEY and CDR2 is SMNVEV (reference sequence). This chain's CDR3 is CASSRSSEETQYF. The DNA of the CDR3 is TGTGCCAGCAGTCGGTCTAGCGAAGAGACCCAGTACTTC.

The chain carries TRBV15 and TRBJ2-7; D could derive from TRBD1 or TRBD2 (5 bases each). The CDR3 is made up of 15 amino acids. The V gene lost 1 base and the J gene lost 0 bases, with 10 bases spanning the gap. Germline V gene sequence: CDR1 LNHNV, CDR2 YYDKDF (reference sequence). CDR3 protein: CATSRGGTVSYEQYF. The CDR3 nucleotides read TGTGCCACCAGCAGAGGGGGGACGGTCTCCTACGAGCAGTACTTC.

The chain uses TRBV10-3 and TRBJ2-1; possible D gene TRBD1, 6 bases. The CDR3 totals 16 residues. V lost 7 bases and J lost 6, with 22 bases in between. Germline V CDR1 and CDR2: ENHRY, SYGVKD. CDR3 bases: TGTGCCATCACTCCGGAGGACCGGCGAGGGGGCAATGAGCAGTTCTTC. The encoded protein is CAITPEDRRGGNEQFF.

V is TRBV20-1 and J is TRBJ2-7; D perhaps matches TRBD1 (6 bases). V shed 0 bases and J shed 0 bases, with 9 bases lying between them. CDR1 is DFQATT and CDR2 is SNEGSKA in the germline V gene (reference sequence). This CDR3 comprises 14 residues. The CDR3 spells CSAREGASSYEQYF. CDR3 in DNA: TGCAGTGCTAGAGAGGGGGCTAGCTCCTACGAGCAGTACTTC.

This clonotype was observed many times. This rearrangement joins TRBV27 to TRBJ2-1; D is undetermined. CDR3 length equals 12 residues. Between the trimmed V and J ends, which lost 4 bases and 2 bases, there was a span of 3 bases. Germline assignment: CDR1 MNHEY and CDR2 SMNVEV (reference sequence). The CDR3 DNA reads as TGTGCCAGCAGTTCTGCCTACAATGAGCAGTTCTTC. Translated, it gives CASSSAYNEQFF.

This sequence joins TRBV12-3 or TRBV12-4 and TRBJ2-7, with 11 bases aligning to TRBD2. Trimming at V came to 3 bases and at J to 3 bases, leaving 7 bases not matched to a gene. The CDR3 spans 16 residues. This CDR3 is CASSFRSGGVHYEQYF. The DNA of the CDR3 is TGTGCCAGCAGTTTCCGTAGCGGGGGGGTCCACTACGAGCAGTACTTC.